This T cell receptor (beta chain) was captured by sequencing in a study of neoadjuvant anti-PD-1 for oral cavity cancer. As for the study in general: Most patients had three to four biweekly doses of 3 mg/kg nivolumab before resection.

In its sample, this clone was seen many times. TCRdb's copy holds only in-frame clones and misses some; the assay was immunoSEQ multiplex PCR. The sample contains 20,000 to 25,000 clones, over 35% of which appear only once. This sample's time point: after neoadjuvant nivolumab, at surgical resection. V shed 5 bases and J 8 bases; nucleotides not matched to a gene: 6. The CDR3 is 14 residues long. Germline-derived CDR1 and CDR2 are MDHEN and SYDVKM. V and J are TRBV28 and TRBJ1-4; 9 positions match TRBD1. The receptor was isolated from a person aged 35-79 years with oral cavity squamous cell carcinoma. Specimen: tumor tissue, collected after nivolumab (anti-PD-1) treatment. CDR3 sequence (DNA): TGTGCCAGCAGTGAACAGGGGGCACAAGAAAAACTGTTTTTT. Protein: CASSEQGAQEKLFF.